This TCR beta chain was found in a study of T-cell memory formation after mild COVID-19. The ends were cut back, 2 bases at V and 2 bases at J, with 10 bases in the middle. The CDR3 spans 14 residues. Germline V CDR1 and CDR2: MNHEY, SMNVEV (reference sequence). One entry per CDR3 protein results from TCRdb running MiXCR on the 5' RACE reads. The sample consists of around 110,000 distinct CDR3 sequences, around 14% of them appearing once. The receptor's source is a man between 18 and 35 years old who had mild COVID-19 (a few samples of this study predate the infection). Cell type and time point are not known. The rearrangement links TRBV27 to TRBJ2-7, with D tentatively TRBD1 (6 bases). Sample: PBMCs or a T cell subset sorted from them (not recorded which). The DNA of the CDR3 is TGTGCCAGCAGTTTAGGCCAGGGGACCTACGAGCAGTACTTC. Encoded protein: CASSLGQGTYEQYF.